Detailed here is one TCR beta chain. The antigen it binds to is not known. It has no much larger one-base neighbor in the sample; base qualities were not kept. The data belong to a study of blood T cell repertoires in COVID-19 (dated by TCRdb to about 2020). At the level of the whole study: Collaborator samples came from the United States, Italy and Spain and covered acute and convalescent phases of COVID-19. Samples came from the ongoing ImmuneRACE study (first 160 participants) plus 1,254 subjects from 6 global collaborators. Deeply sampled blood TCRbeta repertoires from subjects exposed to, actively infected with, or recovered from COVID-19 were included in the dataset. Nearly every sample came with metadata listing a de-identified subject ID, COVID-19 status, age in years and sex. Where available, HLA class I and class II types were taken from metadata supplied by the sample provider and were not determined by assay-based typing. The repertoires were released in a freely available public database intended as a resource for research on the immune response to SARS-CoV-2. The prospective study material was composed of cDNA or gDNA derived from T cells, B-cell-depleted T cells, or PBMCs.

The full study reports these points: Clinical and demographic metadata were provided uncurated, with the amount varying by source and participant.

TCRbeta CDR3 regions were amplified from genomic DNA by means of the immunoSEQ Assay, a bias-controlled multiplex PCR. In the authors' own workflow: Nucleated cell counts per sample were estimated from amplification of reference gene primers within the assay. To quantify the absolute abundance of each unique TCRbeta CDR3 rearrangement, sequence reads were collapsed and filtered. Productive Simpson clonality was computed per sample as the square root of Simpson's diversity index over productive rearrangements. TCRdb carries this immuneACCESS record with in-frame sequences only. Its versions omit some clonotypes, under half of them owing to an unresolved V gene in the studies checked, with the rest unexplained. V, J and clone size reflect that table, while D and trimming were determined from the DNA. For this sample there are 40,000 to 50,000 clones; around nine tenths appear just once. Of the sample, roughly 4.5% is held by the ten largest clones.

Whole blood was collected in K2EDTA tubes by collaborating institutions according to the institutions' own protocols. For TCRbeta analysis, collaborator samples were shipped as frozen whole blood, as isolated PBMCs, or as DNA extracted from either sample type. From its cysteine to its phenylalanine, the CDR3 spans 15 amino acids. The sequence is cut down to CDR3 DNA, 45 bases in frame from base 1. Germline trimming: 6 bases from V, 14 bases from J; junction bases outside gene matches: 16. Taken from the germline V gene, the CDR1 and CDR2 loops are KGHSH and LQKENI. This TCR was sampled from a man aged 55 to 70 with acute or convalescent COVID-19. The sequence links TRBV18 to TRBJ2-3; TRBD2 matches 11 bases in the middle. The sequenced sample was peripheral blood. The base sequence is TGTGCCAGCTCTCCGCCGGGACTAGCGGCGTTCAGTACGTATTTT. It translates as CASSPPGLAAFSTYF.